This TCR beta chain was captured by sequencing in a study of T cells after yellow fever vaccination. About the research overall: Fractions low in cell number were prepared with SMART-Seq v4 Ultra Low Input.

This clonotype was picked up many times. The CDR3 is made up of 15 amino acids. V lost 0 bases and J lost 1, with 9 bases in between. Per the germline V gene, CDR1 is SGHRS and CDR2 is YFSETQ. TCRdb itself ran the 5' RACE reads through MiXCR, one entry per CDR3 protein. The repertoire has tens of thousands of distinct CDR3 sequences, about 6.6% of them found once; the top ten carry 20% to 25%. This TCR derives from a man aged 18 to 30 who received the YFV17D yellow fever vaccine. The starting material was PBMCs, either bulk or a sorted T-cell subset (CD4+, CD8+, memory, or dextramer-sorted; not recorded which), obtained on the day of the first yellow fever vaccination. The chain links TRBV5-1 to TRBJ2-3; D is perhaps TRBD2 (6 bases). CDR3 nucleotide sequence: TGCGCCAGCAGCTTGGGGTCGGGGGGCACAGATACGCAGTATTTT. It encodes CASSLGSGGTDTQYF. The full variable domain, rest sourced from reference TRBV5-1 and TRBJ2-3, is KAGVTQTPRYLIKTRGQQVTLSCSPISGHRSVSWYQQTPGQGLQFLFEYFSETQRNKGNFPGRFSGRQFSNSRSEMNVSTLELGDSALYLCASSLGSGGTDTQYFGPGTRLTVL.